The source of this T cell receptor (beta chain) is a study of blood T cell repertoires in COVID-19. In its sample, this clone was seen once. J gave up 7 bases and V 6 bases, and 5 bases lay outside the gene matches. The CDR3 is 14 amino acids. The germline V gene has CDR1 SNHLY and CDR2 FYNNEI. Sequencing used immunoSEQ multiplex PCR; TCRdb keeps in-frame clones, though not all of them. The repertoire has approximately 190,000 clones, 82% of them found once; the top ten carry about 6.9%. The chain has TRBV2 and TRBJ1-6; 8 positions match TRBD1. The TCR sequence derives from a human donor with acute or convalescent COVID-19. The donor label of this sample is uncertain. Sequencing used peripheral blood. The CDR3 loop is CASRKQGGNSPLHF. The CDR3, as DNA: TGTGCCAGCAGAAAACAGGGGGGGAATTCACCCCTCCACTTT.